The 22 T cell receptor beta chains reported below all come from one sample, sequenced in a study of blood T cell repertoires in COVID-19. The table came from immunoSEQ multiplex PCR; TCRdb's copy has only in-frame clones and leaves some out. The repertoire includes around 30,000 clones, around 89% of them detected once, and 0.55% to 0.7% sits in the top ten. The sequenced sample was peripheral blood. Every receptor here comes from a woman in her thirties or forties with active or convalescent COVID-19.

The chain recombines TRBV7-6 with TRBJ2-1, with a tentative D call TRBD2 (6 bases). Germline V gene data show CDR1 as SGHVS and CDR2 as FNYEAQ. V shed 1 base and J shed 6 bases, with 13 bases lying between them. CDR3 length: 15 residues. The CDR3 loop reads CASSLGSGVFNEQFF. CDR3 DNA: TGTGCCAGCAGCTTAGGATCGGGGGTCTTCAATGAGCAGTTCTTC. Combining the CDR3 with reference TRBV7-6 and TRBJ2-1 gives the whole variable domain GAGVSQSPRYKVTKRGQDVALRCDPISGHVSLYWYRQALGQGPEFLTYFNYEAQQDKSGLPNDRFSAERPEGSISTLTIQRTEQRDSAMYRCASSLGSGVFNEQFFGPGTRLTVL.

The chain uses TRBV6-2 or TRBV6-3 and TRBJ2-3; 9 bases align to TRBD2. The V segment lost 5 bases and the J segment 7 bases; nucleotides outside the gene matches: 16. This CDR3 spans 17 amino acids. Germline lookup yields CDR1 MNHEY and CDR2 SVGEGT. DNA for the CDR3: TGTGCCAGCAGTGCCTCTCCGTGGCGGGGGGGCCGGAATACGCAGTATTTT. Protein sequence: CASSASPWRGGRNTQYF.

This chain's CDR3 is CASRDRGQETQYF. The CDR3 DNA follows: TGTGCCAGTAGGGACAGGGGTCAAGAGACCCAGTACTTC. This chain joins TRBV19 and TRBJ2-5; 9 bases align to TRBD1. J lost 2 bases, V lost 6 bases, and 1 base had no gene match. The germline CDR1 and CDR2 sequences are LNHDA and SQIVND (reference sequence). This CDR3 is built from 13 residues.

V usage is TRBV9 and J usage is TRBJ2-7, with D possibly TRBD2 on 7 matching bases. The CDR3 loop spans 14 amino acids. The V and J ends lost 0 bases and 5 bases respectively, with 12 bases between them. Germline V gene lookup returns CDR1 SGDLS and CDR2 YYNGEE. The CDR3 sequence is CASSVGGGRHEQYF. The DNA of the CDR3 is TGTGCCAGCAGCGTAGGCGGGGGCCGACACGAGCAGTACTTC.

The J gene is TRBJ1-2, the V gene TRBV27; TRBD1 agrees at 7 bases. After removal of 6 bases from V and 11 bases from J, the junction contained 18 bases not matched to a gene. CDR3 length: 15 amino acids. Germline V gives CDR1 MNHEY, CDR2 SMNVEV (reference sequence). Here the CDR3 reads CASRRKGTARGDYTF. The CDR3 bases are TGTGCCAGCAGAAGAAAAGGGACAGCCCGCGGGGATTACACCTTC.

The chain recombines TRBV5-8 with TRBJ1-1; D is ambiguous. The V gene lost 4 bases and the J gene lost 6 bases, with 16 bases spanning the gap. Germline values: CDR1 SGHTS, CDR2 YDEGEE. This CDR3 comprises 14 residues. CDR3 sequence reads: CASSPRRVGSEAFF. The CDR3 region has the DNA TGTGCCAGCAGCCCAAGGAGGGTTGGGTCTGAAGCTTTCTTT.

The table lists this clone with a count of one. This rearrangement joins TRBV6-5 to TRBJ2-5, with unresolved D. Trimming left V 8 bases short and J 3 bases short, with 10 bases between. The length of the CDR3 is 12 residues. CDR1 is MNHEY, CDR2 SVGAGI, per germline. Here the CDR3 reads CASWQYEETQYF. In DNA form, the CDR3 reads TGTGCCAGCTGGCAGTATGAAGAGACCCAGTACTTC.

The CDR3 DNA follows: TGTGCCTCCGATCGGGGGTCGGACACCGGGGAGCTGTTTTTT. Translation: CASDRGSDTGELFF. This chain links TRBV10-3 with TRBJ2-2; D is perhaps TRBD2 (6 bases). Trimming took 11 bases from V and 3 from J, leaving 16 bases between them. CDR3 length: 14 residues. Germline lookup yields CDR1 ENHRY and CDR2 SYGVKD.

The V and J genes are TRBV9 and TRBJ2-7; 11 bases align to TRBD2. The V gene's germline CDR1 is SGDLS and CDR2 YYNGEE. With V trimmed by 0 bases and J by 3 bases, 2 bases remained unmatched. The CDR3 length is 15 residues. The CDR3 nucleotides are TGTGCCAGCAGCGTAGGGGGGACTAGCGGCTACGAGCAGTACTTC. As protein: CASSVGGTSGYEQYF.

V is TRBV3-1 (or the pseudogene TRBV3-2) and J is TRBJ2-3; D gene unclear. The V gene lost 0 bases and the J gene lost 5 bases, with 9 bases spanning the gap. The CDR3 extends over 14 amino acids. Germline-derived CDR1 and CDR2 are LGHDT and YNNKEL (reference sequence). CDR3 sequence (DNA): TGTGCCAGCAGCCAAGATACCCTACGAGATACGCAGTATTTT. It yields the protein CASSQDTLRDTQYF.

V usage is TRBV2 and J usage is TRBJ1-4; the D gene is possibly TRBD1 (5 bases). This CDR3 contains 13 residues. Deletions cut 7 bases from V and 7 bases from J, with 13 bases between. The germline CDR1 and CDR2 sequences are SNHLY and FYNNEI. For the CDR3, the DNA is TGTGCCAGCAACGGAGGGGTTGGTGAAAAACTGTTTTTT. Protein sequence: CASNGGVGEKLFF.

The table lists this clone with a count of one. The V and J genes are TRBV6-5 and TRBJ1-1, with D perhaps TRBD1 (6 bases). Between the trimmed V and J ends, which lost 1 base and 10 bases, there was a span of 13 bases. This CDR3 contains 13 residues. Germline V gene lookup returns CDR1 MNHEY and CDR2 SVGAGI. CDR3 nucleotides: TGTGCCAGCAGTTACTTATTGGGGGCTCTAGCTTTCTTT. Translated: CASSYLLGALAFF.

In its sample, this clone was seen once. At one of its ends the junction is not consistent with the germline gene, which may arise from a read error. This chain links TRBV5-1 with TRBJ2-7, with TRBD1 matching over 7 bases. This CDR3 spans 16 amino acids. CDR1 and CDR2 (germline): SGHRS, YFSETQ. The chain's CDR3 is CASRLGPRQGTYEQYF. Written as DNA, the CDR3 is TGCGCCAGCAGGTTGGGACCCAGACAGGGAACCTACGAGCAGTACTTC. The variable domain in full, with the rest retrieved from reference TRBV5-1 and TRBJ2-7, is KAGVTQTPRYLIKTRGQQVTLSCSPISGHRSVSWYQQTPGQGLQFLFEYFSETQRNKGNFPGRFSGRQFSNSRSEMNVSTLELGDSALYLCASRLGPRQGTYEQYFGPGTRLTVT.

This chain joins TRBV5-1 and TRBJ2-7; 7 bases match TRBD2. V gave up 3 bases and J gave up 5 bases; unmatched junction bases: 11. The length of the CDR3 is 15 residues. Germline CDR1 SGHRS, CDR2 YFSETQ. The CDR3 region has the DNA TGCGCCAGCAGCTCCGGGACTACCGGTCTTGACGAGCAGTACTTC. This encodes CASSSGTTGLDEQYF.

This chain uses TRBV3-1 (or the pseudogene TRBV3-2) with TRBJ1-3, with D perhaps matching TRBD1 (5 bases). Germline V gene sequence: CDR1 LGHDT, CDR2 YNNKEL (reference sequence). CDR3 length equals 16 residues. Trimming took off 0 bases at V and 3 bases at J, with 12 bases between the two ends. For the CDR3, the DNA is TGTGCCAGCAGCCAAGAAGGCAGGGTCTTTGGAAACACCATATATTTT. Its protein product is CASSQEGRVFGNTIYF.

The chain combines TRBV9 with TRBJ2-1, with D possibly TRBD1 on 6 matching bases. Germline CDR1 is SGDLS and CDR2 is YYNGEE. This CDR3 is 15 amino acids long. V was trimmed by 3 bases and J by 9 bases, leaving 19 bases between them. CDR3 nucleotides: TGTGCCAGCAGCGCCGGGACGAGGGGGATGGGTGAGCAGTTCTTC. Translation gives CASSAGTRGMGEQFF.

V gene TRBV15 combines with J gene TRBJ2-5, with 11 bases that match TRBD2. Looked up from germline, CDR1 is LNHNV and CDR2 is YYDKDF (reference sequence). Unmatched junction bases numbered 6, after V lost 1 base and J lost 5 bases. CDR3 length: 16 amino acids. In DNA form, the CDR3 reads TGTGCCACCAGCAGAGTAGCGGGAGGGCCTCGGGAGACCCAGTACTTC. Translation: CATSRVAGGPRETQYF. Full variable domain (rest looked up from reference TRBV15 and TRBJ2-5): DAMVIQNPRYQVTQFGKPVTLSCSQTLNHNVMYWYQQKSSQAPKLLFHYYDKDFNNEADTPDNFQSRRPNTSFCFLDIRSPGLGDTAMYLCATSRVAGGPRETQYFGPGTRLLVL.

This chain joins TRBV2 and TRBJ1-4; D unresolved. Looked up from germline, CDR1 is SNHLY and CDR2 is FYNNEI. The V end was cut by 5 bases, the J end by 0 bases, with 13 bases between. This CDR3 comprises 16 residues. The CDR3 protein is CASSRRDPATNEKLFF. DNA for the CDR3: TGTGCCAGCAGTCGGAGAGATCCTGCAACTAATGAAAAACTGTTTTTT.

This chain uses TRBV5-8 with TRBJ1-2; D is ambiguous. The CDR3 has 16 residues. Trimming cost V 2 bases and J 0 bases, with 14 bases left between them. Germline CDR1 and CDR2: SGHTS and YDEGEE. The DNA of the CDR3 is TGTGCCAGCAGCTTTTCACGCATAAACACTAACTATGGCTACACCTTC. Protein product: CASSFSRINTNYGYTF.

This clone was observed a single time. V and J are TRBV2 and TRBJ1-6, with a weak D call TRBD1 (6 bases). This CDR3 contains 16 residues. CDR1 is SNHLY, CDR2 FYNNEI, per germline. V was clipped by 6 bases and J by 9 bases, with 21 bases between them. The DNA for the CDR3 is TGTGCCAGCAGCCTCTCCCGGGACACCACCCGTTCACCCCTCCACTTT. Translating gives CASSLSRDTTRSPLHF.

The J gene is TRBJ1-4, the V gene TRBV5-6; D is uncertain. Germline-derived CDR1 and CDR2 are SGHDT and YYEEEE. Trimming shortened V by 2 bases and J by 0 bases, and 14 bases separated the two germline ends. The CDR3 is made up of 17 amino acids. CDR3: CASSFRQIPATNEKLFF. The DNA for the CDR3 is TGTGCCAGCAGCTTTCGTCAGATACCTGCAACTAATGAAAAACTGTTTTTT. Together with reference TRBV5-6 and TRBJ1-4, the CDR3 gives the full variable domain: DAGVTQSPTHLIKTRGQQVTLRCSPKSGHDTVSWYQQALGQGPQFIFQYYEEEERQRGNFPDRFSGHQFPNYSSELNVNALLLGDSALYLCASSFRQIPATNEKLFFGSGTQLSVL.

The chain recombines TRBV6-5 with TRBJ2-7; a weak D match, TRBD2 (5 bases). The ends were cut back, 6 bases at V and 0 bases at J, with 15 bases in the middle. This CDR3 is built from 15 residues. Germline CDR1 and CDR2: MNHEY and SVGAGI. The CDR3 nucleotides are TGTGCCAGCAGGAACTCGAACGGGGACTCCTACGAGCAGTACTTC. It translates to CASRNSNGDSYEQYF.